The 15 T cell receptor beta chains listed next were all sequenced from one sample in a study of cytomegalovirus exposure and HLA in healthy donors. Both 60 Vbeta primers and 13 Jbeta primers went into the PCR. Sequenced by immunoSEQ multiplex PCR; TCRdb stores in-frame clones only, minus some. The sample includes about 82,000 clones, less than 85% of them seen just once. The sequenced material came from PBMCs. The receptors were sampled from a human donor in good health.

This clone was observed once. The chain combines TRBV27 with TRBJ2-2; 8 nucleotides line up with TRBD1. The CDR3 runs to 16 residues. Trimming cost V 3 bases and J 4 bases; bases outside gene matches: 7. The germline CDR1 and CDR2 sequences are MNHEY and SMNVEV (reference sequence). The CDR3 reads CASSFSWTGPTGELFF. In DNA form, the CDR3 reads TGTGCCAGCAGTTTTTCCTGGACAGGGCCCACCGGGGAGCTGTTTTTT.

V and J are TRBV11-2 and TRBJ2-7; a weak D match, TRBD1 (6 bases). The length of the CDR3 is 12 residues. The germline V gene encodes CDR1 SGHAT and CDR2 FQNNGV. V lost 5 bases and J 4 bases, leaving 9 bases between the germline ends. CDR3 sequence (DNA): TGTGCCAGCAGCGCCAGGGGTTACGAGCAGTACTTC. This gives the protein CASSARGYEQYF.

Here the CDR3 reads CASSDRAGGVTDTQYF. The CDR3 DNA reads TGTGCCAGCAGCGATCGAGCGGGGGGGGTCACAGATACGCAGTATTTT. The chain employs TRBV27 and TRBJ2-3; TRBD2 aligns across 10 bases. The V gene end was trimmed by 6 bases and the J gene end by 2 bases; junction bases not matched to a gene: 8. The CDR3 totals 16 residues. Germline V gene data show CDR1 as MNHEY and CDR2 as SMNVEV (reference sequence).

The chain combines TRBV15 with TRBJ2-7; TRBD1 matches 7 bases. The CDR3 extends over 12 amino acids. The germline CDR1 and CDR2 sequences are LNHNV and YYDKDF (reference sequence). The V and J ends lost 5 bases and 8 bases, in that order; junction bases with no gene match: 6. DNA of the CDR3: TGTGCCACCAGCTCTGACAGGGTAAAGCAGTACTTC. Its translation is CATSSDRVKQYF. The whole variable domain, remainder taken from reference TRBV15 and TRBJ2-7, is DAMVIQNPRYQVTQFGKPVTLSCSQTLNHNVMYWYQQKSSQAPKLLFHYYDKDFNNEADTPDNFQSRRPNTSFCFLDIRSPGLGDTAMYLCATSSDRVKQYFGPGTRLTVT.

The chain carries TRBV15 and TRBJ1-1; D is perhaps TRBD1 (6 bases). The V gene lost 0 bases and the J gene lost 2 bases, with 10 bases spanning the gap. CDR1 and CDR2 (germline): LNHNV, YYDKDF (reference sequence). The CDR3 spans 15 residues. DNA of the CDR3: TGTGCCACCAGCAGAGAGAGGACAGCAAACACTGAAGCTTTCTTT. Encoded protein: CATSRERTANTEAFF.

This sequence joins TRBV9 and TRBJ2-1; the match to TRBD1 covers 7 bases. Trimming removed 4 bases from V and 0 bases from J; junction bases left unmatched: 4. The CDR3 is 15 residues long. CDR1 and CDR2 (germline): SGDLS, YYNGEE. CDR3 amino acids: CASSRQGNSYNEQFF. The DNA for the CDR3 is TGTGCCAGCAGCCGACAGGGTAACTCCTACAATGAGCAGTTCTTC.

This clone was seen a few times. The J gene is TRBJ2-5, the V gene TRBV5-1; 9 bases line up with TRBD1. Germline CDR1 SGHRS, CDR2 YFSETQ. The CDR3 sequence is 14 residues long. Losses at the gene ends were 4 bases for V and 3 bases for J; bases not matched to a gene: 4. CDR3 DNA: TGCGCCAGCAGCACATGGACAGGGGAAGAGACCCAGTACTTC. It specifies CASSTWTGEETQYF. Full variable domain (missing parts from reference TRBV5-1 and TRBJ2-5): KAGVTQTPRYLIKTRGQQVTLSCSPISGHRSVSWYQQTPGQGLQFLFEYFSETQRNKGNFPGRFSGRQFSNSRSEMNVSTLELGDSALYLCASSTWTGEETQYFGPGTRLLVL.

The V and J genes are TRBV6-5 and TRBJ2-7, with 10 bases fitting TRBD1. The V segment lost 5 bases and the J segment 0 bases; nucleotides outside the gene matches: 4. Germline V CDR1 and CDR2: MNHEY, SVGAGI. This CDR3 is 15 amino acids long. The CDR3 nucleotides read TGTGCCAGCAGTCGGGGACAGGGGAGCTCCTACGAGCAGTACTTC. Protein sequence: CASSRGQGSSYEQYF.

This clone came up a few times. The DNA for the CDR3 is TGTGCCAGCAGTACCGTCGTGGACAGTAAGAACACTGAAGCTTTCTTT. Its translation: CASSTVVDSKNTEAFF. The V call is TRBV28, the J call TRBJ1-1; D possibly corresponds to TRBD1 (6 bases). This CDR3 has 16 amino acids. Per the germline V gene, CDR1 is MDHEN and CDR2 is SYDVKM. Trimming left V 5 bases short and J 1 base short, with 17 bases between.

The chain has TRBV7-9 and TRBJ1-4, with 7 bases identical to TRBD1. This CDR3 region has 14 residues. Germline V gene data show CDR1 as SEHNR and CDR2 as FQNEAQ (reference sequence). V lost 4 bases to trimming and J lost 3 bases; unmatched junction nucleotides: 2. The CDR3 region has the DNA TGTGCCAGCAGCTCGGGACAGTCTAATGAAAAACTGTTTTTT. Residues: CASSSGQSNEKLFF.

V gene TRBV6-5 combines with J gene TRBJ2-4; no definite D call. Germline CDR1 is MNHEY and CDR2 is SVGAGI. Between the trimmed V and J ends, which lost 0 bases and 0 bases, there was a span of 6 bases. The CDR3 extends over 15 amino acids. CDR3 sequence: CASSYSSLAKNIQYF. The CDR3, as DNA: TGTGCCAGCAGTTACTCTTCTCTAGCCAAAAACATTCAGTACTTC.

This clone was picked up a small number of times. The rearrangement joins TRBV6-1 to TRBJ2-7; tentative D call: TRBD2 (6 bases). V was shortened by 3 bases and J by 4 bases, with 16 bases between the two germline ends. The germline gives CDR1 MNHNS, CDR2 SASEGT. The CDR3 has 15 amino acids. The CDR3 region is CASSDFSLGTYEQYF. The DNA of the CDR3 is TGTGCCAGCAGTGACTTTAGCCTCGGGACTTACGAGCAGTACTTC.

This chain joins TRBV6-1 and TRBJ1-6; D uncertain. V was cut by 6 bases and J by 10 bases, with 7 bases left in between. This CDR3 contains 11 residues. Per the germline V gene, CDR1 is MNHNS and CDR2 is SASEGT. The CDR3 DNA reads as TGTGCCAGCAGGACACGATCACCCCTCCACTTT. Translating it yields CASRTRSPLHF.

The genes are TRBV5-1 and TRBJ1-2; possible D gene TRBD1, 6 bases. V shed 0 bases and J shed 0 bases, with 6 bases lying between them. Germline CDR1 and CDR2: SGHRS and YFSETQ. The CDR3 contains 14 residues. The CDR3 loop reads CASSLEGANYGYTF. As DNA, the CDR3 is TGCGCCAGCAGCTTGGAGGGGGCTAACTATGGCTACACCTTC.

The chain combines TRBV10-3 with TRBJ2-7; D might be TRBD1 (6 bases). The V and J ends lost 6 bases and 5 bases respectively, with 14 bases between them. Germline V gives CDR1 ENHRY, CDR2 SYGVKD. The CDR3 loop spans 13 amino acids. The CDR3 loop reads CAISPDRSDEQYF. The CDR3 coding sequence is TGTGCCATCAGCCCCGACAGGTCGGACGAGCAGTACTTC.